The clone carrying this T cell receptor (beta chain) was picked up a small number of times. In germline, CDR1 is SNHLY, CDR2 FYNNEI. This CDR3 is 12 amino acids long. Trimming shortened V by 3 bases and J by 6 bases, and 6 bases separated the two germline ends. These data come from a study of molecular identifiers for immune sequencing clone quantification. Using its own MiXCR run on the PCR reads, TCRdb lists one record per CDR3 protein. The repertoire includes approximately 97,000 distinct CDR3 sequences, 30% to 35% of them detected once, and over 8% sits in the top ten. The chain employs TRBV2 and TRBJ1-5, with D unclear. The sample comprised naive CD8+ T cells from blood, with Jurkat cell RNA spiked in. Subset specified: FACS-sorted CD8+CD4-CCR7+CD45RA+ naive T cells. The TCR originated in a human donor in good health. Some libraries in this study had Jurkat cell RNA spiked in. For the CDR3, the DNA is TGTGCCAGCAGTGATTTCGGTCAGCCCCAGCATTTT. It encodes CASSDFGQPQHF.